A single T cell receptor (beta chain) is shown here with its context. Original handling: It was from reference gene primer amplification that nucleated cell counts were estimated. Using immunoSEQ multiplex PCR, the repertoire was profiled, and TCRdb retains in-frame clones only, with some absent. That table supplies the V and J calls and clone size; D and trimming were determined from the DNA. This sample has 300,000 to 400,000 clones, with approximately 87% found just once. This specimen comes from a study of blood T cell repertoires in COVID-19. Seattle's enrolled individuals joined amid active infection and were then monitored longitudinally. The CDR3 has 17 amino acids. CDR1 is MNHEY, CDR2 SVGEGT, per germline. After removal of 5 bases from V and 1 base from J, the junction contained 9 bases not matched to a gene.

The chain combines TRBV6-2 or TRBV6-3 with TRBJ2-1; 9 bases fit TRBD2. The source material was peripheral blood. This receptor was taken from a woman aged 45-65 years with COVID-19, enrolled during active disease. CDR3 region: CASSTALAGVSYNEQFF. DNA of the CDR3: TGTGCCAGCAGTACCGCCTTAGCGGGAGTATCCTACAATGAGCAGTTCTTC.